The 31 T cell receptor beta chains listed next were all sequenced from one sample in a study of blood T cell repertoires in COVID-19. Method: immunoSEQ multiplex PCR; TCRdb's copy keeps in-frame clones and lacks some. The data hold about 120,000 clones, with roughly 83% observed a single time. What was sequenced was peripheral blood. These TCRs come from a woman older than 75 with acute or convalescent COVID-19.

The chain links TRBV6-6 to TRBJ1-6, with TRBD1 as a possible D gene (6 bases). The CDR3 spans 14 residues. The germline V gene has CDR1 MNHNY and CDR2 SVGAGI (reference sequence). Trimming took off 6 bases at V and 6 bases at J, with 12 bases between the two ends. The CDR3 DNA reads as TGTGCCAGCAGCGCCTTAGGGGGTAATTCACCCCTCCACTTT. It yields the protein CASSALGGNSPLHF.

This clone was found once. The rearrangement uses TRBV10-3 and TRBJ1-1, with D possibly matching TRBD1 (6 bases). This CDR3 region has 13 residues. Germline V gene lookup returns CDR1 ENHRY and CDR2 SYGVKD. With 9 bases removed from V and 3 bases from J, the gap between germline ends came to 14 bases. In DNA, the CDR3 is TGTGCCATAGCGGACAGTGCCCACACTGAAGCTTTCTTT. This encodes CAIADSAHTEAFF.

The gene calls are TRBV27 and TRBJ1-4, with TRBD1 matching 9 bases. Germline CDR1 reads MNHEY; CDR2 reads SMNVEV (reference sequence). The J segment lost 4 bases and the V segment lost 4 bases, leaving 7 bases of the junction unmatched. The CDR3 has 16 amino acids. Written as DNA, the CDR3 is TGTGCCAGCAGTTCCGACAGGGGGTACAGTAATGAAAAACTGTTTTTT. Protein: CASSSDRGYSNEKLFF.

The chain links TRBV7-2 to TRBJ1-6, with TRBD1 identical over 7 bases. Germline trimming cut 4 bases from V and 10 bases from J; bases unmatched to any gene: 7. Germline loops: CDR1 SGHTA, CDR2 FQGNSA. CDR3 length equals 14 residues. CDR3 in DNA: TGTGCCAGCAGCTCCCGACAGGGCAACTCACCCCTCCACTTT. It is translated as CASSSRQGNSPLHF.

This chain uses TRBV3-1 (or the pseudogene TRBV3-2) with TRBJ2-2, with TRBD1 matching over 8 bases. The germline CDR1 and CDR2 sequences are LGHDT and YNNKEL (reference sequence). The CDR3 extends over 15 amino acids. V lost 5 bases, J lost 6 bases, and 8 bases stayed unmatched. The DNA of the CDR3 is TGTGCCAGCAGCGCCCTCCTCAGGGGGCCCGGGGAGCTGTTTTTT. It specifies CASSALLRGPGELFF.

The rearrangement joins TRBV7-9 to TRBJ2-7; 8 nucleotides match TRBD2. CDR1 is SEHNR, CDR2 FQNEAQ, per germline (reference sequence). CDR3 size: 15 residues. Trimming at V came to 1 base and at J to 0 bases, leaving 2 bases not matched to a gene. CDR3 protein: CASSLEAGVSYEQYF. CDR3 DNA sequence: TGTGCCAGCAGCTTAGAAGCGGGAGTCTCCTACGAGCAGTACTTC.

The table lists this clone with a few counts. This chain uses TRBV19 with TRBJ1-5, with D hard to call. The CDR3 totals 19 residues. In germline, CDR1 is LNHDA, CDR2 SQIVND (reference sequence). V lost 7 bases and J lost 0, with 25 bases in between. CDR3 in DNA: TGTGCCAGTAAAATTCGTACTCAAACAGATAATTATAGCAATCAGCCCCAGCATTTT. The encoded protein is CASKIRTQTDNYSNQPQHF. Together with reference TRBV19 and TRBJ1-5, the CDR3 gives the full variable domain: DGGITQSPKYLFRKEGQNVTLSCEQNLNHDAMYWYRQDPGQGLRLIYYSQIVNDFQKGDIAEGYSVSREKKESFPLTVTSAQKNPTAFYLCASKIRTQTDNYSNQPQHFGDGTRLSIL.

The V gene is TRBV25-1, the J gene TRBJ2-5; 9 bases align to TRBD1. The length of the CDR3 is 17 residues. Trimming took 2 bases from V and 4 from J; bases not matched to a gene: 11. Germline V gives CDR1 MGHDK, CDR2 SYGVNS. The CDR3 here is CASSEPRDRAGGETQYF. Here the CDR3 DNA reads TGTGCCAGCAGTGAACCCCGGGACAGGGCTGGGGGAGAGACCCAGTACTTC.

The chain carries TRBV27 and TRBJ1-1; the D gene is possibly TRBD1 (6 bases). The germline V gene encodes CDR1 MNHEY and CDR2 SMNVEV (reference sequence). The CDR3 loop spans 13 amino acids. Trimming took 6 bases from V and 1 from J, leaving 9 bases between them. CDR3: CASSRGQNTEAFF. The CDR3, as DNA: TGTGCCAGCAGCCGGGGACAGAACACTGAAGCTTTCTTT.

The chain carries TRBV7-3 and TRBJ1-1; unclear D gene. V lost 6 bases, J lost 0 bases, and 8 bases lay in between. The CDR3 runs 13 residues. Germline V gene sequence: CDR1 SGHTA, CDR2 FQGTGA. CDR3 nucleotide sequence: TGTGCCAGCAGTTCTTCAGTGAACACTGAAGCTTTCTTT. This sequence encodes CASSSSVNTEAFF.

This clone is a singleton in its sample. The chain combines TRBV7-2 with TRBJ1-1; D unresolved. The V end was cut by 1 base, the J end by 1 base, with 7 bases between. The V gene's germline CDR1 is SGHTA and CDR2 FQGNSA. This CDR3 comprises 14 residues. The CDR3 protein is CASSLVAGNTEAFF. For the CDR3, the DNA is TGTGCCAGCAGCTTAGTTGCGGGGAACACTGAAGCTTTCTTT.

This chain joins TRBV5-5 and TRBJ2-7; D call uncertain. Germline CDR1 and CDR2: SGHKS and YYEKEE (reference sequence). The CDR3 length is 14 residues. Trimming stripped 2 bases from V and 0 bases from J, with 9 bases between. This CDR3 is CASSFEASSYEQYF. CDR3 nucleotides: TGTGCCAGCAGCTTCGAGGCGAGCTCCTACGAGCAGTACTTC.

This clone was recorded once. The chain couples TRBV11-2 to TRBJ1-5; a weak D match, TRBD1 (6 bases). The germline V gene encodes CDR1 SGHAT and CDR2 FQNNGV. Between the trimmed V and J ends, which lost 5 bases and 5 bases, there was a span of 19 bases. CDR3 length: 16 amino acids. DNA of the CDR3: TGTGCCAGCAGCAAGTACGGGGGGCAAGGGGATCAGCCCCAGCATTTT. Protein product: CASSKYGGQGDQPQHF.

The V gene is TRBV21-1, the J gene TRBJ2-1; the D segment call TRBD2 is taken from the table without a DNA check. TRBV21-1 is assigned pseudogene status. The CDR3 loop spans 16 amino acids. CDR3 loop: CATPTPASGAYNEQFF. CDR3 nucleotides: TGTGCCACCCCAACCCCGGCTAGCGGGGCCTACAATGAGCAGTTCTTC.

The rearrangement links TRBV7-2 to TRBJ2-7, with unresolved D. Germline loops: CDR1 SGHTA, CDR2 FQGNSA. V lost 1 base and J 1 base, leaving 11 bases between the germline ends. There are 15 residues in the CDR3. The CDR3 here is CASSLDRQVSYEQYF. In DNA form, the CDR3 reads TGTGCCAGCAGCTTAGATCGACAAGTGTCCTACGAGCAGTACTTC. The complete variable domain, with remaining parts taken from reference TRBV7-2 and TRBJ2-7, reads GAGVSQSPSNKVTEKGKDVELRCDPISGHTALYWYRQSLGQGLEFLIYFQGNSAPDKSGLPSDRFSAERTGGSVSTLTIQRTQQEDSAVYLCASSLDRQVSYEQYFGPGTRLTVT.

Notes on this clone: At one end the junction does not follow the germline gene, possibly because of a read error. V gene TRBV28 combines with J gene TRBJ2-7, with TRBD2 identical over 10 bases. CDR3 length: 14 amino acids. Germline V gene data show CDR1 as MDHEN and CDR2 as SYDVKM. The CDR3 sequence is CASSSGLAPALLSF. CDR3 in DNA: TGTGCCAGCAGTTCGGGACTAGCGCCAGCCCTCTTAAGTTTC.

The chain carries TRBV19 and TRBJ1-2; D may be TRBD1 (6 bases). Germline V CDR1 and CDR2: LNHDA, SQIVND (reference sequence). V was trimmed by 5 bases and J by 6 bases, leaving 10 bases between them. CDR3 length: 12 amino acids. CDR3 loop: CASSPRTDGYTF. Written as DNA, the CDR3 is TGTGCCAGTAGTCCAAGGACAGATGGCTACACCTTC.

The chain carries TRBV7-9 and TRBJ2-2; possible D gene TRBD1, 5 bases. The V and J ends lost 5 bases and 2 bases respectively, with 12 bases between them. CDR3 size: 15 residues. Germline CDR1 is SEHNR and CDR2 is FQNEAQ (reference sequence). This chain's CDR3 is CASSLGPINTGELFF. The CDR3, as DNA: TGTGCCAGCAGCCTGGGGCCGATAAACACCGGGGAGCTGTTTTTT.

The chain employs TRBV3-1 (or the pseudogene TRBV3-2) and TRBJ1-4; D remains unclear. Looked up from germline, CDR1 is LGHDT and CDR2 is YNNKEL (reference sequence). Deletions cut 4 bases from V and 5 bases from J, with 5 bases between. The CDR3 is 12 amino acids. The CDR3 region is CASSPPNEKLFF. CDR3 DNA sequence: TGTGCCAGCAGCCCCCCGAATGAAAAACTGTTTTTT.

J is TRBJ2-6 and V is TRBV28, with D tentatively TRBD1 (6 bases). Deletions cut 8 bases from V and 4 bases from J, with 6 bases between. This CDR3 is built from 12 residues. CDR1 MDHEN and CDR2 SYDVKM come from the germline V gene. Written as DNA, the CDR3 is TGTGCCAGCGACAGGGGGGCCAACGTCCTGACTTTC. This codes for CASDRGANVLTF.

The rearrangement joins TRBV28 to TRBJ1-6; 9 positions match TRBD1. The CDR3 spans 17 residues. Losses at the gene ends were 1 base for V and 5 bases for J; bases not matched to a gene: 6. Germline V lookup: CDR1 MDHEN, CDR2 SYDVKM. CDR3 sequence (DNA): TGTGCCAGCAGTTTATTGCTTCGGACAGGGGATAATTCACCCCTCCACTTT. Amino acid sequence: CASSLLLRTGDNSPLHF. Complete variable domain (other parts from reference TRBV28 and TRBJ1-6): DVKVTQSSRYLVKRTGEKVFLECVQDMDHENMFWYRQDPGLGLRLIYFSYDVKMKEKGDIPEGYSVSREKKERFSLILESASTNQTSMYLCASSLLLRTGDNSPLHFGNGTRLTVT.

This clone was found once. The chain uses TRBV3-1 (or the pseudogene TRBV3-2) and TRBJ2-5; TRBD1 matches 9 bases. Germline V CDR1 and CDR2: LGHDT, YNNKEL (reference sequence). The CDR3 is 14 residues long. V dropped 3 bases and J dropped 5; count of bases not matched to a gene: 4. The CDR3 DNA follows: TGTGCCAGCAGCCAGGCACAGGGGGCGGAGACCCAGTACTTC. Its translation: CASSQAQGAETQYF.

The chain is built from TRBV2 and TRBJ2-5, with D possibly being TRBD1 (6 bases). V shed 2 bases and J shed 2 bases, with 9 bases lying between them. Germline CDR1 SNHLY, CDR2 FYNNEI. This CDR3 spans 14 amino acids. The chain's CDR3 is CASSELTGQETQYF. The CDR3 nucleotides read TGTGCCAGCAGTGAACTGACAGGTCAAGAGACCCAGTACTTC. Combining the CDR3 with reference TRBV2 and TRBJ2-5 gives the whole variable domain EPEVTQTPSHQVTQMGQEVILRCVPISNHLYFYWYRQILGQKVEFLVSFYNNEISEKSEIFDDQFSVERPDGSNFTLKIRSTKLEDSAMYFCASSELTGQETQYFGPGTRLLVL.

This clone was seen just once. The chain couples TRBV29-1 to TRBJ1-2, with 8 bases lining up with TRBD1. V shed 4 bases and J 2 bases; nucleotides not matched to a gene: 6. CDR1 and CDR2 from the germline V gene are SQVTM and ANQGSEA. CDR3 size: 14 residues. The CDR3 nucleotides read TGCAGCGTTGGGAGGACAGGGTCGAACTATGGCTACACCTTC. It yields the protein CSVGRTGSNYGYTF.

The rearrangement joins TRBV28 to TRBJ1-1, with D uncertain. The germline CDR1 and CDR2 sequences are MDHEN and SYDVKM. The V end lost 2 bases, the J end lost 3 bases, and 13 bases lay between the germline ends. This CDR3 is 15 amino acids long. The CDR3 DNA sequence: TGTGCCAGCAGTTTACCCTCCCCCGGGGACACTGAAGCTTTCTTT. The encoded protein is CASSLPSPGDTEAFF.

CDR3 in DNA: TGCGCCAGCAGCTCCACTAGCGTTTCCACAGATACGCAGTATTTT. Translation: CASSSTSVSTDTQYF. The rearrangement joins TRBV5-1 to TRBJ2-3; 7 bases align to TRBD2. Looked up from germline, CDR1 is SGHRS and CDR2 is YFSETQ. The length of the CDR3 is 15 residues. V lost 3 bases, J lost 2 bases, and 6 bases stayed unmatched.

This sequence joins TRBV3-1 (or the pseudogene TRBV3-2) and TRBJ2-1, with D maybe TRBD2 (5 bases). Deletions cut 4 bases from V and 4 bases from J, with 14 bases between. The CDR3 is 15 residues long. Germline V lookup: CDR1 LGHDT, CDR2 YNNKEL (reference sequence). The CDR3 is CASSLPGEGYNEQFF. The CDR3 nucleotides are TGTGCCAGCAGCCTACCCGGGGAAGGGTACAATGAGCAGTTCTTC.

This clone turned up a few times. The rearrangement uses TRBV30 and TRBJ2-7; 9 bases align to TRBD1. Germline-derived CDR1 and CDR2 are GTSNPN and SVGIG (reference sequence). V gave up 3 bases and J gave up 5 bases; unmatched junction bases: 5. The CDR3 is made up of 13 amino acids. The CDR3 spells CAWRKGQGNEQYF. In nucleotides, the CDR3 is TGTGCCTGGAGGAAGGGACAGGGTAACGAGCAGTACTTC.

This chain joins TRBV10-3 and TRBJ2-5, with D possibly being TRBD2 (6 bases). V was shortened by 6 bases and J by 5 bases, with 16 bases between the two germline ends. CDR3 length: 14 amino acids. In germline, CDR1 is ENHRY, CDR2 SYGVKD. The CDR3 bases are TGTGCCATCAGGCGGGACGCGTTCAAGGAGACCCAGTACTTC. Encoded protein: CAIRRDAFKETQYF.

The rearrangement uses TRBV6-2 or TRBV6-3 and TRBJ2-7; TRBD1 matches at 9 bases. V lost 5 bases to trimming and J lost 3 bases; unmatched junction nucleotides: 11. Germline V gene lookup returns CDR1 MNHEY and CDR2 SVGEGT. The CDR3 loop spans 16 amino acids. In DNA form, the CDR3 reads TGTGCCAGCAGTCGGAGGGTAGGACAGGGGAACTACGAGCAGTACTTC. Protein sequence: CASSRRVGQGNYEQYF.

V and J are TRBV7-2 and TRBJ1-1; TRBD1 might be the D (5 bases). V was trimmed by 1 base and J by 1 base, leaving 10 bases between them. Germline-derived CDR1 and CDR2 are SGHTA and FQGNSA. The CDR3 is 15 amino acids. CDR3 sequence: CASSLEARANTEAFF. CDR3 coding DNA: TGTGCCAGCAGCTTAGAGGCCAGGGCGAACACTGAAGCTTTCTTT.